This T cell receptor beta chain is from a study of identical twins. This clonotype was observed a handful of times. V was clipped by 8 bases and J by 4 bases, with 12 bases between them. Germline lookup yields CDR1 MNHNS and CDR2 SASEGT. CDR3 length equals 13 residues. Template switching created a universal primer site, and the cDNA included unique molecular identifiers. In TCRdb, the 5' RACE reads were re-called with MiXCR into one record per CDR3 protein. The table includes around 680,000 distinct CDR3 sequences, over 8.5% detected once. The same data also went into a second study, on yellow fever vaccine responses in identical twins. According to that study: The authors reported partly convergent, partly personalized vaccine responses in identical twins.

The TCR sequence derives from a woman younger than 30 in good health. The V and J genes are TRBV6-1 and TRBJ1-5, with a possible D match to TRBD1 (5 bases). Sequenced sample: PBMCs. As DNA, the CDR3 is TGTGCCAGCGGCGGGGCAGGGAATCAGCCCCAGCATTTT. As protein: CASGGAGNQPQHF.